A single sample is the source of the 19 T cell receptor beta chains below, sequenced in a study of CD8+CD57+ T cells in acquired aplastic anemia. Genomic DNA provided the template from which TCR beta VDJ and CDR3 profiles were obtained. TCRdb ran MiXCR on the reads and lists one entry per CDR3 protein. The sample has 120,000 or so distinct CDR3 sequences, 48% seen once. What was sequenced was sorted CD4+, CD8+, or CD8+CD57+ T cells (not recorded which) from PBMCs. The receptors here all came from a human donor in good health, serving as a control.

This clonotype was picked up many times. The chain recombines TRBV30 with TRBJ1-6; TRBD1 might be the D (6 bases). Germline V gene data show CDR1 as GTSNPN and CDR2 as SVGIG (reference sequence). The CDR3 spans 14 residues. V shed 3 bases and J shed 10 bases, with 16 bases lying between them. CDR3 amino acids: CAWSLTGLGSPLHF. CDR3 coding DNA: TGTGCCTGGAGCCTCACAGGGTTAGGATCACCCCTCCACTTT.

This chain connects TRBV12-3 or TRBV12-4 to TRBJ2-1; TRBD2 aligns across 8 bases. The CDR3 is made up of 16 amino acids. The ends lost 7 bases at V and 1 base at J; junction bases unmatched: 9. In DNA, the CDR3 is TGTGCCAGCACCTACGGGGGGGCAACTTCCTACAATGAGCAGTTCTTC. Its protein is CASTYGGATSYNEQFF.

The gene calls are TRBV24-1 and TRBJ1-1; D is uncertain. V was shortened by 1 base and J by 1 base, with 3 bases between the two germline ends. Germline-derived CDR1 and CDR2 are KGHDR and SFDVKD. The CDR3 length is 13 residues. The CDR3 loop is CATSDFKNTEAFF. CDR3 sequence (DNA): TGTGCCACCAGTGATTTTAAGAACACTGAAGCTTTCTTT.

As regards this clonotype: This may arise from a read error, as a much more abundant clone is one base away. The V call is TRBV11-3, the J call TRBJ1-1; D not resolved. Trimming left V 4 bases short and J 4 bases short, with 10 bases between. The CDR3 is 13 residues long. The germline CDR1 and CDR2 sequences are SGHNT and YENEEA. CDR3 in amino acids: CASSSRESTEAFF. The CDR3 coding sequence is TGTGCCAGCAGCTCGAGGGAAAGCACTGAAGCTTTCTTT.

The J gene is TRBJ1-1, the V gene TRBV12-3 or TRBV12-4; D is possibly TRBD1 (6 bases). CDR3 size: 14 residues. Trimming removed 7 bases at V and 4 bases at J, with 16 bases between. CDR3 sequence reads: CASNAPGVVTEAFF. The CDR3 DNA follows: TGTGCCAGCAATGCACCAGGGGTCGTCACTGAAGCTTTCTTT.

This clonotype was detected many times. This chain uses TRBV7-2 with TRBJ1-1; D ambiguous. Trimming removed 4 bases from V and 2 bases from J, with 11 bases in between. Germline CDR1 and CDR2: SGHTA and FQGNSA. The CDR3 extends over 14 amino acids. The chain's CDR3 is CASSSGLTNTEAFF. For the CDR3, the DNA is TGTGCCAGCAGCTCCGGACTGACCAACACTGAAGCTTTCTTT.

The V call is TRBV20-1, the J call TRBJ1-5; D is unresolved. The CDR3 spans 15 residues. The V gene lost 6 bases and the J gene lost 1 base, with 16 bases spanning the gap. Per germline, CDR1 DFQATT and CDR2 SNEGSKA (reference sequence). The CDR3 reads CSATRVSGSNQPQHF. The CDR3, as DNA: TGCAGTGCAACTAGGGTGTCGGGCAGCAATCAGCCCCAGCATTTT.

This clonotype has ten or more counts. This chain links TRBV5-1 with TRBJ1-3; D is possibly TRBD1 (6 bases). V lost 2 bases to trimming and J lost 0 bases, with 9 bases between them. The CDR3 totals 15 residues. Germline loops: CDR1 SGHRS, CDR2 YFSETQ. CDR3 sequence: CASSFGTPSGNTIYF. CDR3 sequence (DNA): TGCGCCAGCAGCTTTGGGACACCCTCTGGAAACACCATATATTTT.

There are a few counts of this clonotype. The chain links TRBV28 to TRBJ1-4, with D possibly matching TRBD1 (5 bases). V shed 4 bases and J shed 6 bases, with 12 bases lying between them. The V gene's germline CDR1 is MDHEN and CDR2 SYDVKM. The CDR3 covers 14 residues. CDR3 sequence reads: CASSSPGEDEKLFF. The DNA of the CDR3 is TGTGCCAGCAGTTCCCCGGGGGAGGATGAAAAACTGTTTTTT. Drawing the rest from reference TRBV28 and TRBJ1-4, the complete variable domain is DVKVTQSSRYLVKRTGEKVFLECVQDMDHENMFWYRQDPGLGLRLIYFSYDVKMKEKGDIPEGYSVSREKKERFSLILESASTNQTSMYLCASSSPGEDEKLFFGSGTQLSVL.

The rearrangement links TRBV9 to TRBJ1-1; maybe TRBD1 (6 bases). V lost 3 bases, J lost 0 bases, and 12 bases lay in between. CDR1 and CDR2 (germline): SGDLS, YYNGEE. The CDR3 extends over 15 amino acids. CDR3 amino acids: CASSDGTGMNTEAFF. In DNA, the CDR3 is TGTGCCAGCAGCGACGGAACAGGGATGAACACTGAAGCTTTCTTT. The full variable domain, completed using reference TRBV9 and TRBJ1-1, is DSGVTQTPKHLITATGQRVTLRCSPRSGDLSVYWYQQSLDQGLQFLIQYYNGEERAKGNILERFSAQQFPDLHSELNLSSLELGDSALYFCASSDGTGMNTEAFFGQGTRLTVV.

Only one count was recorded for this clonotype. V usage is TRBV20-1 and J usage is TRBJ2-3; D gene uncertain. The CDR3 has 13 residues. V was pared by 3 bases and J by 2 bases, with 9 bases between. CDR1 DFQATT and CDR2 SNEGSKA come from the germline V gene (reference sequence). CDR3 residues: CSASRLSTDTQYF. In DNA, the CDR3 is TGCAGTGCTAGTCGCCTTTCCACAGATACGCAGTATTTT.

The CDR3 spells CAISESSPLHF. DNA for the CDR3: TGTGCCATCAGTGAGTCATCACCCCTCCACTTT. The chain has TRBV10-3 and TRBJ1-6; D remains unclear. Per the germline V gene, CDR1 is ENHRY and CDR2 is SYGVKD. This CDR3 region has 11 residues. The germline V and J ends were trimmed by 0 bases and 10 bases, with 1 base remaining between them.

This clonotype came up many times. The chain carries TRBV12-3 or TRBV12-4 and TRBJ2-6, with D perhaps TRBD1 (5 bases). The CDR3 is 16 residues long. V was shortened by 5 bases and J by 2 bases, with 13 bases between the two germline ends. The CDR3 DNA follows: TGTGCCAGCAGTCGGTCCGGCAGGGCTGGGGCCAACGTCCTGACTTTC. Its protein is CASSRSGRAGANVLTF.

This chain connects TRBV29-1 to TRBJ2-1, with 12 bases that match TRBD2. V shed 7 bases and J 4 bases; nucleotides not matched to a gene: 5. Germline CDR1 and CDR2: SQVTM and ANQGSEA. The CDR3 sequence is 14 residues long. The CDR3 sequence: CSATGLAGYNEQFF. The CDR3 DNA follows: TGCAGCGCTACGGGACTAGCGGGTTACAATGAGCAGTTCTTC.

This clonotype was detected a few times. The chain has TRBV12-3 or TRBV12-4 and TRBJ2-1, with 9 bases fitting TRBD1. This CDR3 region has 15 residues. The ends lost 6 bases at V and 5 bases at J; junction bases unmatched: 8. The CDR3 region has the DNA TGTGCCAGCAGCCGTCCCGGGACAGGGAACAATGAGCAGTTCTTC. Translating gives CASSRPGTGNNEQFF.

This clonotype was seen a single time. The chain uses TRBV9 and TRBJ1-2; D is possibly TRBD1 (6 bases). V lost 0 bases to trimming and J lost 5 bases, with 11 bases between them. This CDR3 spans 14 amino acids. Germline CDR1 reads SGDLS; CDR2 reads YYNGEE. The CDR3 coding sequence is TGTGCCAGCAGCGTAGGCGGGACACTGTATGGCTACACCTTC. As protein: CASSVGGTLYGYTF.

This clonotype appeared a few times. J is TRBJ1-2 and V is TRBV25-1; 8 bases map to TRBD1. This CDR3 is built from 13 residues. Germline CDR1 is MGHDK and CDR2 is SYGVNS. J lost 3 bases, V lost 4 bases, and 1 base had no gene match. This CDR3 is CASSATGDYGYTF. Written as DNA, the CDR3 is TGTGCCAGCAGTGCGACAGGGGACTATGGCTACACCTTC.

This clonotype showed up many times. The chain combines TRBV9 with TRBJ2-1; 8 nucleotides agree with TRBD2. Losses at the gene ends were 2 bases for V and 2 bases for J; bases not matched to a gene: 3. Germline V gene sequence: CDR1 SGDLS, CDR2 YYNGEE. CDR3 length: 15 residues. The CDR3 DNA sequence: TGTGCCAGCAGCGTTACTAGCGGAACCTACAATGAGCAGTTCTTC. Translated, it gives CASSVTSGTYNEQFF.

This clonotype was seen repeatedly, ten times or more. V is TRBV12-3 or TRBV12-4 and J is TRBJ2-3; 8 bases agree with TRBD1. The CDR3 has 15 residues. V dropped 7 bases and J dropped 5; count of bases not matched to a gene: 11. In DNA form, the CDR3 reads TGTGCCAGCACCCTCGGCAGGGGGCTAATAGATACGCAGTATTTT. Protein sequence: CASTLGRGLIDTQYF.